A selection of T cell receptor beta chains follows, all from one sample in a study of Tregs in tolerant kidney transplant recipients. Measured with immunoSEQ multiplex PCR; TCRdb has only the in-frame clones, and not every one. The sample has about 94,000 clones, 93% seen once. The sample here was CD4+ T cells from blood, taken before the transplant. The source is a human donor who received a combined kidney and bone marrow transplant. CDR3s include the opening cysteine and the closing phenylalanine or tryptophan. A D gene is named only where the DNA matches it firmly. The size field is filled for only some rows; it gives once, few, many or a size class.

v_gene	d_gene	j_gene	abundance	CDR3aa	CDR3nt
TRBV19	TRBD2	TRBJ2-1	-	CASSIMASGVNEQFF	TGTGCCAGTAGTATCATGGCTAGCGGAGTCAATGAGCAGTTCTTC
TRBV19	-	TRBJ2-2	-	CASTTLGAGELFF	TGTGCCAGTACAACATTAGGGGCCGGGGAGCTGTTTTTT
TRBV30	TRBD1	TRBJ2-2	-	CAWSWTGDYRALAAGELFF	TGTGCCTGGAGTTGGACAGGGGACTACCGGGCCCTAGCGGCCGGGGAGCTGTTTTTT
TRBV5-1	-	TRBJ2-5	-	CASSLGPSGIRQETQYF	TGCGCCAGCAGCTTGGGGCCCTCAGGGATCCGCCAAGAGACCCAGTACTTC
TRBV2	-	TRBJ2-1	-	CAITSRNEQFF	TGTGCCATTACTAGTCGGAATGAGCAGTTCTTC
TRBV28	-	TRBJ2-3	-	CASSLATPDTQYF	TGTGCCAGCAGTTTAGCGACACCAGATACGCAGTATTTT
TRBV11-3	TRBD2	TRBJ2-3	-	CASSFGPGLPSGDTQYF	TGTGCCAGCAGCTTTGGCCCGGGACTACCCAGCGGCGATACGCAGTATTTT
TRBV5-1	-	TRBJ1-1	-	CASSLFPRGDTEAFF	TGCGCCAGCAGCTTGTTCCCCAGGGGAGACACTGAAGCTTTCTTT
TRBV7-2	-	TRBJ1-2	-	CASSLGRENYGYTF	TGTGCCAGCAGCTTAGGACGGGAGAACTATGGCTACACCTTC
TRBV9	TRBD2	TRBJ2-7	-	CASSAGVAGRNEQYF	TGTGCCAGCAGCGCCGGGGTAGCGGGAAGGAACGAGCAGTACTTC
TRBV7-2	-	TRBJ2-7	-	CASSLVAEQYF	TGTGCCAGCAGCTTAGTGGCCGAGCAGTACTTC
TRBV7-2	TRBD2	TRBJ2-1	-	CASSPTSGPNEQFF	TGTGCCAGCAGCCCTACTAGCGGGCCCAATGAGCAGTTCTTC
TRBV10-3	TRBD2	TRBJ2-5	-	CASGGGRVEQETQYF	TGTGCCTCCGGGGGGGGTCGGGTGGAACAAGAGACCCAGTACTTC
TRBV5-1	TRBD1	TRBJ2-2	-	CASSPRSGGTGELFF	TGCGCCAGCAGCCCCCGGTCAGGGGGCACCGGGGAGCTGTTTTTT
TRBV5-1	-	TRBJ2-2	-	CASSLRVGDTGELFF	TGCGCCAGCAGCTTGCGGGTAGGGGATACCGGGGAGCTGTTTTTT
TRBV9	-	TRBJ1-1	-	CASSAPTGTEAFF	TGTGCCAGCAGCGCCCCCACGGGGACTGAAGCTTTCTTT
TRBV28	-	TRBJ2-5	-	CASSGTPQETQYF	TGTGCCAGCAGCGGGACACCCCAAGAGACCCAGTACTTC
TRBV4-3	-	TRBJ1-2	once	CASSQEGLWNYGYTF	TGCGCCAGCAGCCAAGAGGGCTTGTGGAACTATGGCTACACCTTC
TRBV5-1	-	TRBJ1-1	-	CASSLVQGLNTEAFF	TGCGCCAGCAGCTTGGTACAGGGCTTGAACACTGAAGCTTTCTTT
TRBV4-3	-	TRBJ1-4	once	CASSQAFQGLNEKLFF	TGCGCCAGCAGCCAAGCGTTCCAGGGCCTAAATGAAAAACTGTTTTTT
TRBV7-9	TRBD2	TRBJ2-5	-	CASSLSSSGERETQYF	TGTGCCAGCAGCCTCTCTTCCAGCGGGGAGAGGGAGACCCAGTACTTC
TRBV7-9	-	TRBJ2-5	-	CASSWAGAGETQYF	TGTGCCAGCAGCTGGGCGGGGGCAGGGGAGACCCAGTACTTC
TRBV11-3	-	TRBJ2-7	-	CASSSPAESYEQYF	TGTGCCAGCAGCTCCCCGGCGGAATCCTACGAGCAGTACTTC
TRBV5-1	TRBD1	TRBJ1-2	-	CASSLDRGNYGYTF	TGCGCCAGCAGCTTGGACAGGGGAAACTATGGCTACACCTTC
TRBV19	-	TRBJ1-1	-	CASSWGGYTEAFF	TGTGCCAGTAGTTGGGGGGGGTACACTGAAGCTTTCTTT
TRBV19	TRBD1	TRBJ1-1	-	CASITPRGTEAFF	TGTGCCAGTATAACCCCCAGGGGGACTGAAGCTTTCTTT
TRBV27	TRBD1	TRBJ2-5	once	CASSAQGAWETQYF	TGTGCCAGCAGCGCGCAGGGGGCCTGGGAGACCCAGTACTTC
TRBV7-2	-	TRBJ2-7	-	CASSSARGEQYF	TGTGCCAGCAGCTCGGCCAGGGGCGAGCAGTACTTC
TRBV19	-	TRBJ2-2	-	CASGLGGVNTGELFF	TGTGCCAGTGGGCTAGGCGGGGTAAACACCGGGGAGCTGTTTTTT
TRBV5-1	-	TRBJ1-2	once	CASSLIGSREGKNYGYTF	TGCGCCAGCAGCTTGATTGGGAGCAGGGAGGGTAAGAACTATGGCTACACCTTC
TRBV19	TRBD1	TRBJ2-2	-	CASSRGQVNTGELFF	TGTGCCAGTAGTCGGGGACAGGTGAACACCGGGGAGCTGTTTTTT